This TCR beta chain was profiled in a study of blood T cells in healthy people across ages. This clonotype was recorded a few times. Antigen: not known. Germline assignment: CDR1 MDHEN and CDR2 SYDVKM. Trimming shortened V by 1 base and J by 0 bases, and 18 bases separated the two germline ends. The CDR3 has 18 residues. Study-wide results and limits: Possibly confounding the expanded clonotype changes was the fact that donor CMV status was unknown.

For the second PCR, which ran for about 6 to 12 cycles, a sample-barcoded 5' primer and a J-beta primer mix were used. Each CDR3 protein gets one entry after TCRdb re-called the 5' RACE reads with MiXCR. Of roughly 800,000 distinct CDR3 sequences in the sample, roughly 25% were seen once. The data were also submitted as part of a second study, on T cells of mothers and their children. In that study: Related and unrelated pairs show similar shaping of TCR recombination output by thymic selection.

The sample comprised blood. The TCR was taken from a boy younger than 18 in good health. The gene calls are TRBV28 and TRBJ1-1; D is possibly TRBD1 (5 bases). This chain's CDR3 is CASSLSRQYRQMNTEAFF. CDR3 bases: TGTGCCAGCAGTTTATCCAGACAGTACAGACAAATGAACACTGAAGCTTTCTTT.